This TCR beta chain is from a study of T cells in Graves' hyperthyroidism and ophthalmopathy. General study points: Blood held most thyroid clonotypes expanded above 0.001 frequency.

Clinical symptoms, serum thyroxine, TRAb, thyroid ultrasound and orbital computed tomography informed diagnoses. Regarding this clonotype: Its target is not known.

This CDR3 spans 15 amino acids. Germline V gene data show CDR1 as SGHVS and CDR2 as FQNEAQ. The V gene lost 2 bases and the J gene lost 0 bases, with 5 bases spanning the gap. It was RNA transcripts that yielded the amplified TCR beta CDR3 regions. Using the HTBI primer set, a first-round RT-PCR was run on the TCR CDR3. One entry per CDR3 protein results from TCRdb running MiXCR on the multiplex PCR reads. The table includes fewer than 450,000 distinct CDR3 sequences, around 18% detected once. The chain links TRBV7-8 to TRBJ2-6; D is unclear. This sequence was found in a man younger than 35 with Graves' ophthalmopathy. The sequenced material came from blood. The CDR3 DNA is TGTGCCAGCAGCTTATTGTCCTCTGGGGCCAACGTCCTGACTTTC. It is translated as CASSLLSSGANVLTF.